This is a list of T cell receptor beta chains from one sample in a study of CD8+ T cells in alopecia areata. Here immunoSEQ multiplex PCR was the method, and the copy in TCRdb shows in-frame clones only, minus some. The table records about 120,000 clones, 35% to 40% of them present only once. Material for sequencing was CD4+ T cells sorted from blood. The receptors stem from a human donor with alopecia areata. Each CDR3 is given without its conserved first and last residue. Clone size appears in some rows only: once, few, many, or a class for an expanded clone.

abundance	len	v_gene	j_gene	CDR3aa
NA	10	TRBV7-9	TRBJ2-7	ASSSSAVEQY
few	11	TRBV6-5	TRBJ2-5	ASFGQPQETQY
many	14	TRBV14	TRBJ2-5	ASSQDRASGSETQY
NA	13	TRBV11-2	TRBJ2-5	ASSFAPKGPETQY
NA	13	TRBV27	TRBJ1-3	ASSWDGNSGNTIY
NA	13	TRBV9	TRBJ2-7	ASSVGGLLSYEQY
NA	12	TRBV29-1	TRBJ1-2	SVYPGPQNDGYT
NA	13	TRBV6-5	TRBJ2-5	ASSYSGGPGWTQY
many	14	TRBV29-1	TRBJ2-6	SAETDIDSGANVLT
few	12	TRBV29-1	TRBJ1-1	SVEDLREASEAF
NA	14	TRBV27	TRBJ2-6	ASSPVPGTGANVLT
NA	11	TRBV7-8	TRBJ2-3	ASSLVDTDTQY
NA	14	TRBV18	TRBJ2-7	ASSPPGQGWGYEQY
few	16	TRBV5-1	TRBJ2-6	ASSLLPQSGSGANVLT
few	12	TRBV9	TRBJ2-7	ASSAKEASYEQY
NA	14	TRBV15	TRBJ1-2	ATSRDRSTGTDGYT
NA	11	TRBV5-1	TRBJ2-5	ASSLAPGETQY
once	9	TRBV29-1	TRBJ1-1	SVEDLTEAF
NA	13	TRBV4-3	TRBJ2-7	ASSQDFGQGREQY
few	12	TRBV5-1	TRBJ1-6	ASSGGQVNSPLH
NA	11	TRBV29-1	TRBJ1-2	SVAYNGNYGYT
NA	11	TRBV2	TRBJ2-5	ASSEYRGETQY